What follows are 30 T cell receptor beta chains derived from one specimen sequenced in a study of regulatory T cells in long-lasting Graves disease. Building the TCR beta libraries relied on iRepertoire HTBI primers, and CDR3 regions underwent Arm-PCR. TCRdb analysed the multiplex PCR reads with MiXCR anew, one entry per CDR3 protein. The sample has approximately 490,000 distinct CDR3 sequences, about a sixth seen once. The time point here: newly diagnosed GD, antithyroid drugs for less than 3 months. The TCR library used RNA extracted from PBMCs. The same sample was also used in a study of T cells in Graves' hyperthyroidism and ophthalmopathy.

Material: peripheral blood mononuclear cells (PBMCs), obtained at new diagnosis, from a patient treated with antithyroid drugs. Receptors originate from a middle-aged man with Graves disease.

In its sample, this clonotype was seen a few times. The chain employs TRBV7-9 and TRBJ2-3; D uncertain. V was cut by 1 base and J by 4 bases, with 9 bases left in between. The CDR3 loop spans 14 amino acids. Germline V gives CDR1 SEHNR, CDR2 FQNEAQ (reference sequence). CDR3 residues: CASSLEVVADTQYF. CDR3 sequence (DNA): TGTGCCAGCAGCTTAGAGGTCGTGGCAGATACGCAGTATTTT. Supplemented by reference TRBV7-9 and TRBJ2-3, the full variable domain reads DTGVSQNPRHKITKRGQNVTFRCDPISEHNRLYWYRQTLGQGPEFLTYFQNEAQLEKSRLLSDRFSAERPKGSFSTLEIQRTEQGDSAMYLCASSLEVVADTQYFGPGTRLTVL.

Written as DNA, the CDR3 is TGCAGCAGGTACGGGCCCCAAGAGACCCAGTACTTC. Protein: CSRYGPQETQYF. This chain connects TRBV29-1 to TRBJ2-5; D call uncertain. Trimming left V 8 bases short and J 1 base short, with 11 bases between. Germline assignment: CDR1 SQVTM and CDR2 ANQGSEA. The CDR3 contains 12 residues.

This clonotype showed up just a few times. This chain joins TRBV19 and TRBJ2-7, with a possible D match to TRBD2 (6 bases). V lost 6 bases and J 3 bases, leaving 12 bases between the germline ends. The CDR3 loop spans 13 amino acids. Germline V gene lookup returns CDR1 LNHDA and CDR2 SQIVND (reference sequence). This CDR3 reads CASSPMGGYEQYF. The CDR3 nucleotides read TGTGCCAGTAGCCCAATGGGGGGCTACGAGCAGTACTTC.

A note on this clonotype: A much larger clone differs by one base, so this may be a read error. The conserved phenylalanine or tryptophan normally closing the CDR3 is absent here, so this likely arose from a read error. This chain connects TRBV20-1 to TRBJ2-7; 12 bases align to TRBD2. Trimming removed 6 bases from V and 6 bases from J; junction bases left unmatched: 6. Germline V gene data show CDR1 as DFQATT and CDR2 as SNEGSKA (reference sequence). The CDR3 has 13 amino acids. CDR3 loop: CSAPLAGGGEQYI. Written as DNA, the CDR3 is TGCAGTGCACCACTAGCGGGAGGTGGCGAGCAGTACATC.

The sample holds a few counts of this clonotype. CDR3 region: CSVVLNEQFF. In DNA, the CDR3 is TGCAGTGTCGTGCTCAATGAGCAGTTCTTC. The chain recombines TRBV20-1 with TRBJ2-1; D unresolved. Germline CDR1 reads DFQATT; CDR2 reads SNEGSKA (reference sequence). The CDR3 spans 10 residues. Trimming left V 7 bases short and J 6 bases short, with 7 bases between.

CDR3 nucleotides: TGTGCCAGCAGTGAAGTAGACACATCCTACGAGCAGTACTTC. It encodes CASSEVDTSYEQYF. This sequence joins TRBV2 and TRBJ2-7; no definite D call. V was cut by 1 base and J by 1 base, with 8 bases left in between. The CDR3 consists of 14 residues. Per germline, CDR1 SNHLY and CDR2 FYNNEI.

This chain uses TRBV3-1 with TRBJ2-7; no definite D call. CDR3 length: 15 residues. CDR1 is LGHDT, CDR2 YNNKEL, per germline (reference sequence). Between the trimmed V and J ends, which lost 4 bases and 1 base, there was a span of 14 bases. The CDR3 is CASSPNLAISYEQYF. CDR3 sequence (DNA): TGTGCCAGCAGCCCAAACCTGGCGATTTCCTACGAGCAGTACTTC.

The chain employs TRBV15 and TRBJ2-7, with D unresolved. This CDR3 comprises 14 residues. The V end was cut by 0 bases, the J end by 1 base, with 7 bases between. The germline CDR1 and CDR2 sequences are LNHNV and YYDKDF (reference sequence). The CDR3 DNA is TGTGCCACCAGCAGAGATCAGAATTCCTACGAGCAGTACTTC. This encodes CATSRDQNSYEQYF.

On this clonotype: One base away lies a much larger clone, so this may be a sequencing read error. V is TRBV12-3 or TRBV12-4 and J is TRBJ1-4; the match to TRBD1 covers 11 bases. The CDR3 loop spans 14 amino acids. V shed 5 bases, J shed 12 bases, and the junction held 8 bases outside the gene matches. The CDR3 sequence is CASSADRGREELFF. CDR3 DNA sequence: TGTGCCAGCAGTGCGGACAGGGGGCGGGAAGAACTGTTTTTT.

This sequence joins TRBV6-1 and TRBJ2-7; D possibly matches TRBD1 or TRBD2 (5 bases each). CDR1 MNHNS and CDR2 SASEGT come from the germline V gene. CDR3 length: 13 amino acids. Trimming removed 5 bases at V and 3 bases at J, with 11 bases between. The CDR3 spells CASSPGAYYEQYF. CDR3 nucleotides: TGTGCCAGCAGTCCCGGGGCTTACTACGAGCAGTACTTC.

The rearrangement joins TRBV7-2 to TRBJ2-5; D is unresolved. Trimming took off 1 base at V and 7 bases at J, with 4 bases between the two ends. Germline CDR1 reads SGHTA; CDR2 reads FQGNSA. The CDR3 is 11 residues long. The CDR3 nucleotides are TGTGCCAGCAGCTTAGGAAGGACCCAGTACTTC. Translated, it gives CASSLGRTQYF.

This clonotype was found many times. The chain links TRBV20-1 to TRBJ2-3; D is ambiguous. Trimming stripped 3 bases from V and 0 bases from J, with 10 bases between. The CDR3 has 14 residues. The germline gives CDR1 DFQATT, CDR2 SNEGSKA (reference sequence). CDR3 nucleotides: TGCAGTGCTAGGGGCGGCTCTAGCACAGATACGCAGTATTTT. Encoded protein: CSARGGSSTDTQYF.

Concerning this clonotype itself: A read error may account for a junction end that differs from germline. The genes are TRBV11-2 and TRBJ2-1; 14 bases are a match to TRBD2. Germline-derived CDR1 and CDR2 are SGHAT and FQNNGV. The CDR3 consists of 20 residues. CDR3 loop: CASSSHRERLAGGGYNGQFF. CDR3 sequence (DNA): TGTGCCAGCAGCTCACACAGGGAGAGACTAGCGGGGGGGGGTTACAATGGGCAGTTCTTC.

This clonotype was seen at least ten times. The CDR3 region is CASTSRAGGGYTF. CDR3 nucleotide sequence: TGTGCCAGCACATCCAGGGCAGGCGGTGGCTACACCTTC. This chain connects TRBV2 to TRBJ1-2, with D possibly matching TRBD1 (5 bases). From germline, CDR1 is SNHLY and CDR2 FYNNEI. The CDR3 contains 13 residues. V gave up 7 bases and J gave up 7 bases, with 16 bases separating them.

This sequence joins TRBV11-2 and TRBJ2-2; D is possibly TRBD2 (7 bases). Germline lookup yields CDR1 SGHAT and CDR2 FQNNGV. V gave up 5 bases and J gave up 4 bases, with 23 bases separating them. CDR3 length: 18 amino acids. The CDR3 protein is CASSGGLGAGVITGELFF. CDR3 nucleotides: TGTGCCAGCAGCGGGGGGCTGGGGGCGGGAGTTATCACCGGGGAGCTGTTTTTT. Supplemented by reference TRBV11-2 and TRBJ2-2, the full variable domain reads EAGVAQSPRYKIIEKRQSVAFWCNPISGHATLYWYQQILGQGPKLLIQFQNNGVVDDSQLPKDRFSAERLKGVDSTLKIQPAKLEDSAVYLCASSGGLGAGVITGELFFGEGSRLTVL.

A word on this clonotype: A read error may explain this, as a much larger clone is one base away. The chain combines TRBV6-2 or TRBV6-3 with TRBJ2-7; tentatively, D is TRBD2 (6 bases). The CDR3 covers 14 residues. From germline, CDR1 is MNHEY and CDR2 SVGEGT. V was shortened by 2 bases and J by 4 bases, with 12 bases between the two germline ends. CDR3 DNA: TGTGCCAGCAGTTACCCCGGGGGAAGGTACGAGCAGTACTTC. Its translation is CASSYPGGRYEQYF.

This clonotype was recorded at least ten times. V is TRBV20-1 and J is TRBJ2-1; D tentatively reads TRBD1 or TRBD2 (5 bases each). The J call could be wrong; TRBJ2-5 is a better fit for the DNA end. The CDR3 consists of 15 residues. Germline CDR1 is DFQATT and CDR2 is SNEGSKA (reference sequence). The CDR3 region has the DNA TGCAGTGCCACCAGGGTCATCGAGGGTGGGGAGACCCAGTACTTC. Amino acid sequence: CSATRVIEGGETQYF.

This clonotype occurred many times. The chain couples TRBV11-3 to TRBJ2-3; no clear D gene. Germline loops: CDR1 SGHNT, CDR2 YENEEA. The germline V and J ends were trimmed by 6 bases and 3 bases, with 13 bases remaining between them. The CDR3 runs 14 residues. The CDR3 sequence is CASRKNPGTDTQYF. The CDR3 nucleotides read TGTGCCAGCAGAAAAAATCCTGGGACAGATACGCAGTATTTT.

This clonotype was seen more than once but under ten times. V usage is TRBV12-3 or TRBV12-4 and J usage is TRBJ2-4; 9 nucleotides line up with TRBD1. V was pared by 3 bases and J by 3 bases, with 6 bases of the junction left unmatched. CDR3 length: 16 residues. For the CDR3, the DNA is TGTGCCAGCAGTTTTTCCATGACAGGGGGCAAAAACATTCAGTACTTC. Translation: CASSFSMTGGKNIQYF.

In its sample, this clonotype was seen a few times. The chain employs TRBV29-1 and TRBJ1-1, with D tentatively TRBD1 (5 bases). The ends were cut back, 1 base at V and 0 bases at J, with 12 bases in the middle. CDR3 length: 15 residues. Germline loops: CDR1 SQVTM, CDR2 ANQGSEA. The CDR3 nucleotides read TGCAGCGTTGAAGCAGGGCGGGGAATGAACACTGAAGCTTTCTTT. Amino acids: CSVEAGRGMNTEAFF.

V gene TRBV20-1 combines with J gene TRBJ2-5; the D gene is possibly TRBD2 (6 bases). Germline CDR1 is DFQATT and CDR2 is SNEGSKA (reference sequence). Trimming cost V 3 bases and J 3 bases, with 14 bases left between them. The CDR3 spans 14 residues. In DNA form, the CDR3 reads TGCAGTGCTAGGGACTATGGAGTAGAAGAGACCCAGTACTTC. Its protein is CSARDYGVEETQYF.

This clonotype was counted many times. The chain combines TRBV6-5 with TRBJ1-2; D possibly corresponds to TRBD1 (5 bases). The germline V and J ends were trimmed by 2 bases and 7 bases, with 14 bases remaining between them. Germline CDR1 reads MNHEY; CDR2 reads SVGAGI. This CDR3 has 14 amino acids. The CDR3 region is CASSYRGVRGGYTF. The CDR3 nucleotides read TGTGCCAGCAGTTACAGAGGGGTACGCGGTGGCTACACCTTC.

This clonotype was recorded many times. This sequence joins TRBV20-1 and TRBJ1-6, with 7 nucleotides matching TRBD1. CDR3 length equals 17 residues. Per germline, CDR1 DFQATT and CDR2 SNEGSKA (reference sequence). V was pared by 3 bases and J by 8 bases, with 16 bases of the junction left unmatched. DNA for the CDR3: TGCAGTGCTAGCGCCGGGGCGGGACAGCCTAGGCATTCACCCCTCCACTTT. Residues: CSASAGAGQPRHSPLHF.

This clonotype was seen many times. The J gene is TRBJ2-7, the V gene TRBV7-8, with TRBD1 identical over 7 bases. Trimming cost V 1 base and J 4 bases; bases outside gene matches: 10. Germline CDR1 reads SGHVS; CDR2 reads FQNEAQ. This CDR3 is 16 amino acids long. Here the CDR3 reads CASSLGYRGEDYEQYF. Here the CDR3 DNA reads TGTGCCAGCAGCTTAGGGTACAGGGGTGAGGATTACGAGCAGTACTTC.

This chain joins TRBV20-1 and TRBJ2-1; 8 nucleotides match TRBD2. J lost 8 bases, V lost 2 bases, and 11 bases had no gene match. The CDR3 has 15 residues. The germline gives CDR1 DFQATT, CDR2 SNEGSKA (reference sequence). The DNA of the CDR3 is TGCAGTGCTAGACTGGGGGCGGGAGGCAAGGATGAGCAGTTCTTC. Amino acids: CSARLGAGGKDEQFF.

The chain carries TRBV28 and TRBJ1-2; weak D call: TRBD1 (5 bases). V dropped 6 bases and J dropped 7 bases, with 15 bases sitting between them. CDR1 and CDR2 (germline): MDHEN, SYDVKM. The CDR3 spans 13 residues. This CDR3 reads CASSSGGVIGYTF. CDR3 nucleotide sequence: TGTGCCAGCAGCTCCGGGGGGGTAATTGGCTACACCTTC.

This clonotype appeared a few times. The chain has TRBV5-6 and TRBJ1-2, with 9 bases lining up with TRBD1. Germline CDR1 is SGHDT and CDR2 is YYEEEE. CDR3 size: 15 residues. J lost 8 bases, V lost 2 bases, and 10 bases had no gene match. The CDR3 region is CASSFPRTGEFGYTF. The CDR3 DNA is TGTGCCAGCAGCTTCCCGAGGACAGGGGAATTCGGCTACACCTTC.

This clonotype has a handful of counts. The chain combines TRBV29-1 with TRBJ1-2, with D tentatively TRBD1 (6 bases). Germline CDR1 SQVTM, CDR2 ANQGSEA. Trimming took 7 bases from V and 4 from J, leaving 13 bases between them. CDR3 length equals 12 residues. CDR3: CSGGAGAYGYTF. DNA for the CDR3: TGCAGCGGGGGGGCAGGGGCCTATGGCTACACCTTC.

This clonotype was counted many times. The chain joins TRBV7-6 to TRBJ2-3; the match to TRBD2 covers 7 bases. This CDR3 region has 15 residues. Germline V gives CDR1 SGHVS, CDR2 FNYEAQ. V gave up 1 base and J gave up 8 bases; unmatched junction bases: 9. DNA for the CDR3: TGTGCCAGCAGCTTAGGGCTAGCGGCCCCTAGTACGCAGTATTTT. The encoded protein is CASSLGLAAPSTQYF.

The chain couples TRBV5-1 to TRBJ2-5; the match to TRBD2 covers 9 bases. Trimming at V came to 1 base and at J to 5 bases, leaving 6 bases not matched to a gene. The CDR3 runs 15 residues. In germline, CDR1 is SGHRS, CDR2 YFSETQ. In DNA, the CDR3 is TGCGCCAGCAGCTTGATTGGACTAGCGTGGGAGACCCAGTACTTC. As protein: CASSLIGLAWETQYF.